The 3 T cell receptor beta chains listed next were all sequenced from one sample in a study of blood T cell repertoires in COVID-19 (TCRdb year 2020). The library was obtained by the immunoSEQ multiplex PCR assay. Entries here come from immuneACCESS through TCRdb and include only in-frame sequences with V and J called. Some clones fail to appear in such tables; in the studies checked, an unresolved V gene covers under half of the shortfall, and the cause of the remainder is unknown. This sample lists roughly 70,000 clones; approximately 78% were detected once. The ten most abundant clones make up around 15% of the sample. Sample: peripheral blood. The receptors derive from a human donor in a cohort sampled during active COVID-19.

The chain couples TRBV5-1 to TRBJ1-1; D unresolved. V was cut by 0 bases and J by 3 bases, with 9 bases left in between. Germline CDR1 and CDR2: SGHRS and YFSETQ. The CDR3 is 14 amino acids. CDR3 DNA: TGCGCCAGCAGCTTGGATAGAGGGTACACTGAAGCTTTCTTT. Translating it yields CASSLDRGYTEAFF.

V gene TRBV5-1 combines with J gene TRBJ2-2; possible D gene TRBD1, 6 bases. The CDR3 covers 17 residues. The ends were cut back, 1 base at V and 5 bases at J, with 18 bases in the middle. Germline V gene sequence: CDR1 SGHRS, CDR2 YFSETQ. The DNA for the CDR3 is TGCGCCAGCAGCTTGTCCTCGACAGGACTTGGGACCGGGGAGCTGTTTTTT. Translated, it gives CASSLSSTGLGTGELFF.

The chain carries TRBV5-1 and TRBJ2-6; D might be TRBD1 (6 bases). Trimming shortened V by 6 bases and J by 1 base, and 11 bases separated the two germline ends. The CDR3 is 15 amino acids. Germline V gene data show CDR1 as SGHRS and CDR2 as YFSETQ. CDR3 in amino acids: CASTSQGSGANVLTF. The CDR3 bases are TGCGCCAGCACCTCTCAGGGGTCTGGGGCCAACGTCCTGACTTTC.